The following is a TCR beta chain sequence with its context. The antigen is unknown. The sample originates from a study of shared clonotypes between healthy human individuals. At the level of the study: A donor's plate count was three for CD4 naive and three for CD4 memory; CD8 naive had two and CD8 memory one.

Negatively enriched CD4+ T cells were divided by CD45RA into naive and memory. Whole-study findings and limits: A small donor pool kept down the genetic and exposure-history diversity that was represented.

The germline CDR1 and CDR2 sequences are MDHEN and SYDVKM. Between the trimmed V and J ends, which lost 8 bases and 4 bases, there was a span of 10 bases. The length of the CDR3 is 12 residues. Sorted-subset replicate PCRs used roughly 180 ng DNA, roughly 28,000 T cell genomes. Repertoires were generated with immunoSEQ multiplex PCR, while TCRdb's copy carries only in-frame clones and drops some. This sample has some 240,000 clones; about 65% occur once, and the top ten carry 11%. Sequenced input: memory CD4+ T cells sorted from blood. The subset: CD45RA-negative fraction. This chain uses TRBV28 with TRBJ2-3; D may be TRBD1 or TRBD2 (6 bases each). The clonotype originates from a man younger than 40 in good health. CDR3 DNA sequence: TGTGCCAGCCAAGGGGGGTCAGATACGCAGTATTTT. This translates into CASQGGSDTQYF.